This is a list of T cell receptor beta chains from one sample in a study of graft-versus-host responses after intestinal transplantation. Sequenced by immunoSEQ multiplex PCR; TCRdb stores in-frame clones only, minus some. The sample includes some 70,000 clones, more than 75% of them seen just once. No antigen is known for these receptors. Sequencing was performed on unstimulated CD8+ T cells sorted from spleen or lymph node cells, taken before transplant. Source of these receptors: a human donor who was the organ donor for an intestinal transplant. Each CDR3 is given with its conserved first and last residue. A D gene is named only where the DNA matches it firmly. A row's size may be missing; if present it is once, few, many or a size class.

- TRBJ2-3 - TRBV6-4 TGTGCCAGCAGTTCGGGACTGAGCACAGATACGCAGTATTTT CASSSGLSTDTQYF
TRBD2 TRBJ2-7 - TRBV4-2 TGTGCCAGCAGCCAAACTAGCGGGGGGGCCTACGAGCAGTACTTC CASSQTSGGAYEQYF
TRBD2 TRBJ2-3 few TRBV4-2 TGTGCCAGCAGCCGGACTAGCGGGGGGGCCACAGATACGCAGTATTTT CASSRTSGGATDTQYF
TRBD1 TRBJ2-2 - TRBV18 TGTGCCAGCTCACCAGGACAGGGGTCGGCCGGGGAGCTGTTTTTT CASSPGQGSAGELFF
- TRBJ1-6 - TRBV6-1 TGTGCCAGCAGTGAAGTGGCAAATTCACCCCTCCACTTT CASSEVANSPLHF
- TRBJ2-2 - TRBV30 TGTGCCTGGAGTGTAGGGATAGGACAGTTGACCGGGGAGCTGTTTTTT CAWSVGIGQLTGELFF
TRBD1 TRBJ2-1 - TRBV27 TGTGCCAGCAGTTTAGTACAGGGGATCGTAAATGAGCAGTTCTTC CASSLVQGIVNEQFF
TRBD1 TRBJ2-7 - TRBV5-1 TGCGCCAGCAGGCTGACAGGGGTTTCGAGCTCCTACGAGCAGTACTTC CASRLTGVSSSYEQYF
TRBD1 TRBJ2-5 medium-sized TRBV10-3 TGTGCCATCAGTGAGGGACAGGGGGCAGAGACCCAGTACTTC CAISEGQGAETQYF
TRBD1 TRBJ1-4 - TRBV4-1 TGCGCCAGCAGCCACTGGGACAGAGGGGGAACTAATGAAAAACTGTTTTTT CASSHWDRGGTNEKLFF
TRBD1 TRBJ1-2 few TRBV6-5 TGTGCCAGCAGACAGGGGCAGGGCTATGGCTACACCTTC CASRQGQGYGYTF
TRBD1 TRBJ1-1 - TRBV9 TGTGCCAGCAGCGGGAGGGACAGGGAAAGGACTGAAGCTTTCTTT CASSGRDRERTEAFF
TRBD1 TRBJ2-7 - TRBV23-1 TGCGTTGACAGGGGGTTTTGTGATCGCTCCTACGAGCAGTACTTC CVDRGFCDRSYEQYF
TRBD2 TRBJ2-1 - TRBV7-9 TGTGCCAGCAGCTTAGGTAGCGGGGGGGCCGATGTTGAGCAGTTCTTC CASSLGSGGADVEQFF